The source of this T cell receptor beta chain is a study of CD4 T cells in relation to SARS-CoV-2 and coronaviruses. Germline V lookup: CDR1 LNHDA, CDR2 SQIVND (reference sequence). This CDR3 has 15 residues. V was shortened by 0 bases and J by 5 bases, with 10 bases between the two germline ends. Before the COVID-19 pandemic, during about 2011-2019, CD4+ T cells were taken from unexposed donors. The cells were cultured for 10 days before CD4+ T cells were isolated. Clones were sequenced by immunoSEQ multiplex PCR, and TCRdb holds only the in-frame ones, with some missing. The sample has 15,000 to 20,000 clones, nearly 75% seen once. A word on this clone: Antigen unknown.

The TCR sequence derives from a human donor in good health. V is TRBV19 and J is TRBJ2-2; possibly TRBD2 for D (5 bases). The sample comprised CD4+ T cells from PBMCs, cultured in vitro. CDR3 sequence (DNA): TGTGCCAGTAGTATAGACCCCGGAGGTACCGGGGAGCTGTTTTTT. It yields the protein CASSIDPGGTGELFF. Full variable domain (rest looked up from reference TRBV19 and TRBJ2-2): DGGITQSPKYLFRKEGQNVTLSCEQNLNHDAMYWYRQDPGQGLRLIYYSQIVNDFQKGDIAEGYSVSREKKESFPLTVTSAQKNPTAFYLCASSIDPGGTGELFFGEGSRLTVL.